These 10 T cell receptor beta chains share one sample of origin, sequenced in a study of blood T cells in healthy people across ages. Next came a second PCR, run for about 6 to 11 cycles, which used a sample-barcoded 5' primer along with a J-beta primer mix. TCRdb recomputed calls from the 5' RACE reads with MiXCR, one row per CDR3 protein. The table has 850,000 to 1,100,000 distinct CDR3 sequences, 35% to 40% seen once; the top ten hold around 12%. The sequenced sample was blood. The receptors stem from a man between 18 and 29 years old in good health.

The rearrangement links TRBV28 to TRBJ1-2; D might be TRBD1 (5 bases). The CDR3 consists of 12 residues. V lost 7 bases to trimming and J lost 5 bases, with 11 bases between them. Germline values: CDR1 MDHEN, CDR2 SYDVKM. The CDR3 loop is CASTVRGYGYTF. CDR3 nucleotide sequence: TGTGCCAGCACCGTAAGGGGATATGGCTACACCTTC.

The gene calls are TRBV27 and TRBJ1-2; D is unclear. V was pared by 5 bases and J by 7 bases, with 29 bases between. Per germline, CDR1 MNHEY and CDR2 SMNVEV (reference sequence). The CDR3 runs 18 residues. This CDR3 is CASSPNSRGSGSLSGYTF. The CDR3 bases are TGTGCCAGCAGTCCCAATTCCCGGGGAAGTGGCAGTTTAAGTGGCTACACCTTC.

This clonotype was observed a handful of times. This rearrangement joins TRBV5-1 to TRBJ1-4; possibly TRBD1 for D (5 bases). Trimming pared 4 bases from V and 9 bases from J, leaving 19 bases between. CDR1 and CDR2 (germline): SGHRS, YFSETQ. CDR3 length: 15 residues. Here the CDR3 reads CASSQGSGAKQKLFF. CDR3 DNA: TGCGCCAGCAGCCAGGGCAGTGGAGCCAAACAAAAACTGTTTTTT.

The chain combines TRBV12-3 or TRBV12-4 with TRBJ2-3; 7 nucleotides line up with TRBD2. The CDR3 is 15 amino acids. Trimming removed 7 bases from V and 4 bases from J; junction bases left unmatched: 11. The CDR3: CASKKGSGSADTQYF. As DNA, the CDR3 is TGTGCCAGCAAGAAAGGTAGCGGGTCAGCAGATACGCAGTATTTT.

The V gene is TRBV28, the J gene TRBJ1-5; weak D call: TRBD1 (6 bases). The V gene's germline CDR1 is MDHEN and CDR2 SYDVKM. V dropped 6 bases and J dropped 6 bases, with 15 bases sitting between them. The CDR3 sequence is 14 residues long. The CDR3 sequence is CASRSNRVVQPQHF. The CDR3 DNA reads TGTGCCAGCAGATCGAACAGGGTCGTTCAGCCCCAGCATTTT.

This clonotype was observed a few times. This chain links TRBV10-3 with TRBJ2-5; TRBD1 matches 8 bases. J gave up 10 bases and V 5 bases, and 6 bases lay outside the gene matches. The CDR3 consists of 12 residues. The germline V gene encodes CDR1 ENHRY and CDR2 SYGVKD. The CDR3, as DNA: TGTGCCATCAGTACAGACAGGGGTAGCCAGTACTTC. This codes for CAISTDRGSQYF.

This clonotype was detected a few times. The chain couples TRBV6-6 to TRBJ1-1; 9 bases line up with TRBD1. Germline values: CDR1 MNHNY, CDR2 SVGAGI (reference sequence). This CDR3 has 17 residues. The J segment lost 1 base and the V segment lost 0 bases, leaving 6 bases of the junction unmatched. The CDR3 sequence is CASSYSRDRASNTEAFF. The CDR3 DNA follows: TGTGCCAGCAGTTACTCCCGGGACAGGGCCTCGAACACTGAAGCTTTCTTT.

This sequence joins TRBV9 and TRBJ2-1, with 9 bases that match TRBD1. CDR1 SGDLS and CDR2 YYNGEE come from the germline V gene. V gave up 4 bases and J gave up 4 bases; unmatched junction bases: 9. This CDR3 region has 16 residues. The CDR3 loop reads CASSRSGQGSYNEQFF. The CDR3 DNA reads TGTGCCAGCAGCAGATCGGGACAGGGTAGTTACAATGAGCAGTTCTTC.

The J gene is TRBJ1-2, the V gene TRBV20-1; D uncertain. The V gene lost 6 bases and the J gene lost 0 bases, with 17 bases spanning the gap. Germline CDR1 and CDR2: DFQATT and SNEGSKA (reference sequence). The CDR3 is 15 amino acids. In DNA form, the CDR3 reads TGCAGTGCCCCCACGGCCGGGAGCTCTAACTATGGCTACACCTTC. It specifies CSAPTAGSSNYGYTF.

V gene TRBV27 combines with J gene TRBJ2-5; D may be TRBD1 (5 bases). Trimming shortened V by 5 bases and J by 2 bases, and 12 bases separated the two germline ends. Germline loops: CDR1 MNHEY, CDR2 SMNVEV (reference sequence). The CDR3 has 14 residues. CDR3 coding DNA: TGTGCCAGCAGTAGGAACAGGCGTCAAGAGACCCAGTACTTC. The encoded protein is CASSRNRRQETQYF.